These 9 T cell receptor beta chains were all obtained from the same sample, sequenced in a study of T cell clones after liver transplantation. Repertoires were generated with immunoSEQ multiplex PCR, while TCRdb's copy carries only in-frame clones and drops some. Among about 4,800 clones listed, just over 40% were seen once. Proliferating CFSE-low MLR cells were sequenced to define alloreactive TCRbeta sequences. For these TCRs, the target antigens are not known. Input material: CD4+ T cells from cultured PBMCs. The receptors stem from a human patient who received a liver transplant. Some of the T cells might come from the graft donor.

The chain uses TRBV7-2 and TRBJ1-5, with a possible D match to TRBD1 (6 bases). V dropped 5 bases and J dropped 1 base, with 9 bases sitting between them. Germline V gene lookup returns CDR1 SGHTA and CDR2 FQGNSA. This CDR3 contains 14 residues. The CDR3 bases are TGTGCCAGCAGCGCCGGGACAAGCAATCAGCCCCAGCATTTT. Translating it yields CASSAGTSNQPQHF. Full variable domain (missing parts from reference TRBV7-2 and TRBJ1-5): GAGVSQSPSNKVTEKGKDVELRCDPISGHTALYWYRQSLGQGLEFLIYFQGNSAPDKSGLPSDRFSAERTGGSVSTLTIQRTQQEDSAVYLCASSAGTSNQPQHFGDGTRLSIL.

This chain uses TRBV28 with TRBJ2-6; D is perhaps TRBD1 or TRBD2 (6 bases each). The germline V gene has CDR1 MDHEN and CDR2 SYDVKM. This CDR3 is 18 amino acids long. V was shortened by 3 bases and J by 0 bases, with 15 bases between the two germline ends. The CDR3 nucleotides are TGTGCCAGCAGTTTGAGAAGGGGGGCCTACTCTGGGGCCAACGTCCTGACTTTC. Amino acid sequence: CASSLRRGAYSGANVLTF.

This chain uses TRBV15 with TRBJ1-2, with TRBD1 as a possible D gene (5 bases). Germline CDR1 is LNHNV and CDR2 is YYDKDF (reference sequence). The V end lost 2 bases, the J end lost 4 bases, and 11 bases lay between the germline ends. CDR3 length equals 14 residues. CDR3 residues: CATSRLTGIYGYTF. The CDR3 DNA reads TGTGCCACCAGCAGACTAACAGGAATCTATGGCTACACCTTC.

The chain combines TRBV5-1 with TRBJ2-1, with D unclear. The CDR3 runs 13 residues. CDR1 and CDR2 (germline): SGHRS, YFSETQ. Deletions cut 1 base from V and 10 bases from J, with 12 bases between. The CDR3 is CASSLIFLGEQFF. In nucleotides, the CDR3 is TGCGCCAGCAGCTTGATCTTCCTCGGGGAGCAGTTCTTC. The complete variable domain, with remaining parts taken from reference TRBV5-1 and TRBJ2-1, reads KAGVTQTPRYLIKTRGQQVTLSCSPISGHRSVSWYQQTPGQGLQFLFEYFSETQRNKGNFPGRFSGRQFSNSRSEMNVSTLELGDSALYLCASSLIFLGEQFFGPGTRLTVL.

In DNA form, the CDR3 reads TGTGCCAGCAGTGAACTCGTGGATACGCAGTATTTT. Amino acids: CASSELVDTQYF. The chain links TRBV6-5 to TRBJ2-3; D gene uncertain. V shed 5 bases and J shed 6 bases, with 9 bases lying between them. Looked up from germline, CDR1 is MNHEY and CDR2 is SVGAGI. This CDR3 is built from 12 residues.

This chain connects TRBV18 to TRBJ2-7; the D is unclear. There are 14 residues in the CDR3. Trimming pared 3 bases from V and 5 bases from J, leaving 14 bases between. CDR1 and CDR2 from the germline V gene are KGHSH and LQKENI. CDR3 in DNA: TGTGCCAGCTCACCGGCGGTTCCGGTCCACGAGCAGTACTTC. This codes for CASSPAVPVHEQYF. The full variable domain, completed using reference TRBV18 and TRBJ2-7, is NAGVMQNPRHLVRRRGQEARLRCSPMKGHSHVYWYRQLPEEGLKFMVYLQKENIIDESGMPKERFSAEFPKEGPSILRIQQVVRGDSAAYFCASSPAVPVHEQYFGPGTRLTVT.

This clone was observed a handful of times. The chain employs TRBV10-3 and TRBJ2-7; 10 bases map to TRBD2. Germline CDR1 ENHRY, CDR2 SYGVKD. J was trimmed by 3 bases and V by 8 bases; bases with no gene match: 7. This CDR3 has 14 residues. The CDR3 coding sequence is TGTGCCATCTCGGTTAGCGGGGGGAACTACGAGCAGTACTTC. Translating it yields CAISVSGGNYEQYF.

V usage is TRBV4-2 and J usage is TRBJ2-7, with D unclear. CDR3 length: 13 amino acids. The V end lost 4 bases, the J end lost 0 bases, and 7 bases lay between the germline ends. Germline assignment: CDR1 LGHNA and CDR2 YNFKEQ. CDR3: CASSPLHSYEQYF. CDR3 nucleotide sequence: TGTGCCAGCAGCCCATTACACTCCTACGAGCAGTACTTC.

V usage is TRBV19 and J usage is TRBJ1-4; D gene uncertain. V was clipped by 3 bases and J by 7 bases, with 15 bases between them. In germline, CDR1 is LNHDA, CDR2 SQIVND (reference sequence). This CDR3 region has 15 residues. The CDR3 bases are TGTGCCAGTAGTATTATCGGCGGAAAGGGTGAAAAACTGTTTTTT. It translates to CASSIIGGKGEKLFF.